The clone carrying this T cell receptor (beta chain) has ten or more counts. Repertoires were generated with immunoSEQ multiplex PCR, while TCRdb's copy carries only in-frame clones and drops some. The sample has about 180,000 clones, 80% to 90% seen once. The data belong to a study of blood T cell repertoires in COVID-19. Study context: Samples came from the United States, Italy and Spain, spanning acute and convalescent COVID-19.

Trimming shortened V by 4 bases and J by 8 bases, and 11 bases separated the two germline ends. Germline V gene lookup returns CDR1 SNHLY and CDR2 FYNNEI. The CDR3 spans 13 residues. Sequencing input: peripheral blood. The source of this sequence is a woman aged 80 or over with COVID-19, enrolled during active disease. The V and J genes are TRBV2 and TRBJ2-2; D remains ambiguous. CDR3 sequence reads: CASSGAGLGELFF. Here the CDR3 DNA reads TGTGCCAGCAGTGGGGCAGGCCTAGGGGAGCTGTTTTTT. Full variable domain (missing parts from reference TRBV2 and TRBJ2-2): EPEVTQTPSHQVTQMGQEVILRCVPISNHLYFYWYRQILGQKVEFLVSFYNNEISEKSEIFDDQFSVERPDGSNFTLKIRSTKLEDSAMYFCASSGAGLGELFFGEGSRLTVL.